These T cell receptor beta chains were read from a single sample in a study of cytomegalovirus exposure and HLA in healthy donors. Libraries were prepared by immunoSEQ multiplex PCR; TCRdb keeps only in-frame clonotypes and omits some of them. In all, the sample yields around 200,000 clones. The sample comprised PBMCs. Receptors originate from a girl under 10 years old in good health and CMV-seropositive. The CDR3 runs from the conserved cysteine through the conserved F or W. The D gene is left open where the match is weak.

TRBJ2-3,TRBD2,TRBV6-5,CASSYGTSGDTQYF,TGTGCCAGCAGTTACGGGACTAGCGGAGATACGCAGTATTTT
TRBJ2-7,.,TRBV19,CASSFAGREQYF,TGTGCCAGTAGTTTCGCGGGGAGGGAGCAGTACTTC
TRBJ1-1,.,TRBV19,CASSISRGPSEAFF,TGTGCCAGTAGTATTAGTAGAGGGCCCTCTGAAGCTTTCTTT
TRBJ2-7,.,TRBV28,CASSFRDIGPYEQYF,TGTGCCAGCAGTTTTCGGGACATAGGACCCTACGAGCAGTACTTC
TRBJ2-7,TRBD1,TRBV2,CASSERQGIYEQYF,TGTGCCAGCAGTGAAAGACAGGGTATCTACGAGCAGTACTTC
TRBJ2-7,.,TRBV4-2,CASSYTRDTNYEQYF,TGTGCCAGCAGCTATACCCGGGACACCAACTACGAGCAGTACTTC
TRBJ1-1,.,TRBV6-6,CATSGKNKHMNTEAFF,TGTGCCACCTCGGGGAAAAACAAACACATGAACACTGAAGCTTTCTTT
TRBJ2-1,.,TRBV9,CASSTGQSSNEQFF,TGTGCCAGCAGCACAGGACAGAGCAGCAATGAGCAGTTCTTC
TRBJ2-7,.,TRBV20-1,CSGGHEQYF,TGCAGTGGCGGCCACGAGCAGTACTTC
TRBJ2-3,TRBD1,TRBV5-6,CASSSQGQAFLTDTQYF,TGTGCCAGCAGCTCACAGGGACAGGCCTTTTTGACAGATACGCAGTATTTT
TRBJ2-1,TRBD2,TRBV27,CASTTQLAGHNEQFF,TGTGCCAGTACAACCCAACTAGCGGGGCACAATGAGCAGTTCTTC
TRBJ1-2,.,TRBV7-9,CASSFSDRVYGYTF,TGTGCCAGCAGCTTTTCGGACAGAGTTTATGGCTACACCTTC
TRBJ2-7,.,TRBV5-1,CASSLRGAYEQYF,TGCGCCAGCAGCTTGCGCGGGGCCTACGAGCAGTACTTC
TRBJ1-3,TRBD1,TRBV18,CASSPISGTGGNTIYF,TGTGCCAGCTCACCCATCTCCGGGACAGGGGGAAACACCATATATTTT
TRBJ1-1,.,TRBV9,CASSVDLGGTEAFF,TGTGCCAGCAGCGTAGATCTGGGGGGCACTGAAGCTTTCTTT
TRBJ2-3,TRBD2,TRBV6-5,CASSYGSSGGTDTQYF,TGTGCCAGCAGTTACGGGTCCAGCGGGGGCACAGATACGCAGTATTTT
TRBJ2-2,TRBD2,TRBV5-1,CASSERTSAFTTGELFF,TGCGCCAGCAGTGAACGGACTAGCGCGTTTACCACCGGGGAGCTGTTTTTT
TRBJ1-2,TRBD1,TRBV27,CASSFLTGGLLANYGYTF,TGTGCCAGCAGTTTCCTAACAGGGGGCCTACTTGCTAACTATGGCTACACCTTC
TRBJ2-7,TRBD1,TRBV7-9,CASRDRAAYEQYF,TGTGCCAGCAGGGACAGGGCCGCGTACGAGCAGTACTTC
TRBJ1-1,.,TRBV27,CASIPNSGTEAFF,TGTGCCAGCATTCCTAACTCGGGGACTGAAGCTTTCTTT
TRBJ2-1,TRBD2,TRBV5-4,CATEGEREYNEQFF,TGTGCCACAGAGGGGGAGCGGGAGTACAATGAGCAGTTCTTC
TRBJ2-5,.,TRBV11-2,CASSLAEETQYF,TGTGCCAGCAGCTTAGCAGAAGAGACCCAGTACTTC
TRBJ2-7,.,TRBV10-1,CASSESGRSGYYEQYF,TGCGCCAGCAGTGAGTCGGGGAGATCGGGTTACTACGAGCAGTACTTC
TRBJ1-1,.,TRBV7-2,CASSRGGARTEAFF,TGTGCCAGCAGCCGGGGGGGGGCGCGCACTGAAGCTTTCTTT
TRBJ2-2,TRBD1,TRBV10-3,CATTGGAAGELFF,TGTGCCACAACAGGGGGCGCGGCCGGGGAGCTGTTTTTT
TRBJ2-7,.,TRBV11-1,CASSLGTLNSYEQYF,TGTGCCAGCAGCTTAGGAACTCTCAACTCCTACGAGCAGTACTTC
TRBJ2-7,TRBD1,TRBV29-1,CSVGTGSSYEQYF,TGCAGCGTGGGGACAGGGAGCTCCTACGAGCAGTACTTC
TRBJ1-5,.,TRBV11-2,CASSFEEENSNQPQHF,TGTGCCAGCAGCTTTGAGGAGGAAAATAGCAATCAGCCCCAGCATTTT
TRBJ1-2,.,TRBV4-1,CASSQPPTQGRDGYTF,TGCGCCAGCAGCCAACCCCCGACACAGGGAAGAGATGGCTACACCTTC
TRBJ2-7,TRBD1,TRBV7-9,CASSPRQGWVYEQYF,TGTGCCAGCAGCCCCCGACAGGGGTGGGTCTACGAGCAGTACTTC
TRBJ2-7,.,TRBV5-1,CASSPRPQGTYEQYF,TGCGCCAGCAGTCCGCGTCCTCAGGGTACCTACGAGCAGTACTTC
TRBJ1-5,.,TRBV5-1,CASSLDSRNQPQHF,TGCGCCAGCAGCCTGGACAGTCGCAATCAGCCCCAGCATTTT
TRBJ1-1,.,TRBV5-1,CASSQREGGTEAFF,TGCGCCAGCAGCCAAAGGGAAGGAGGAACTGAAGCTTTCTTT
TRBJ2-5,.,TRBV27,CASSAGNQETQYF,TGTGCCAGCAGTGCGGGTAACCAAGAGACCCAGTACTTC
TRBJ1-5,.,TRBV7-9,CASSFTGLSQPQHF,TGTGCCAGCAGTTTTACAGGGCTAAGCCAGCCCCAGCATTTT
TRBJ1-5,.,TRBV7-8,CASSLASGVDQPQHF,TGTGCCAGCAGCTTAGCGTCGGGAGTTGATCAGCCCCAGCATTTT
TRBJ2-3,.,TRBV15,CATSSNTASTDTQYF,TGTGCCACCAGCTCGAACACAGCTAGCACAGATACGCAGTATTTT
TRBJ1-3,.,TRBV6-5,CASSPGHAGNTIYF,TGTGCCAGCAGCCCCGGACATGCCGGAAACACCATATATTTT
TRBJ2-5,TRBD1,TRBV19,CASSRGTGTLTGETQYF,TGTGCCAGTAGCCGGGGGACAGGGACTCTTACGGGAGAGACCCAGTACTTC
TRBJ1-1,.,TRBV6-6,CASSLAPGGTEAFF,TGTGCCAGCAGTCTAGCTCCTGGAGGGACTGAAGCTTTCTTT
TRBJ2-1,.,TRBV9,CASSVGSLARNEQFF,TGTGCCAGCAGCGTAGGAAGTCTAGCCAGAAATGAGCAGTTCTTC
TRBJ2-1,.,TRBV5-1,CASSHGYSGYNEQFF,TGCGCCAGCAGCCACGGTTATAGCGGATACAATGAGCAGTTCTTC
TRBJ2-7,.,TRBV19,CASNRAGNEQYF,TGTGCCAGTAATCGGGCCGGGAACGAGCAGTACTTC
TRBJ1-2,.,TRBV2,CASSRGGTTYGYTF,TGTGCCAGCAGCCGGGGTGGGACTACCTATGGCTACACCTTC
TRBJ2-1,.,TRBV27,CASSRRAAYNEQFF,TGTGCCAGCAGTCGGAGGGCGGCCTACAATGAGCAGTTCTTC
TRBJ1-1,TRBD1,TRBV30,CAWSFRTTYRGDTEAFF,TGTGCCTGGAGTTTTCGAACGACATACAGGGGGGACACTGAAGCTTTCTTT
TRBJ2-7,TRBD2,TRBV18,CASSPGRGGYEQYF,TGTGCCAGCTCACCAGGGAGGGGAGGGTACGAGCAGTACTTC
TRBJ1-5,TRBD1,TRBV28,CASSRGTGRPSSNQPQHF,TGTGCCAGCAGCCGCGGGACAGGGCGCCCCTCTAGCAATCAGCCCCAGCATTTT
TRBJ2-1,TRBD2,TRBV27,CASSLLDLAGAPPEQFF,TGTGCCAGCAGTTTATTGGATCTGGCGGGAGCCCCCCCTGAGCAGTTCTTC
TRBJ2-3,TRBD1,TRBV5-1,CASSLGQGADTQYF,TGCGCCAGCAGCTTAGGCCAGGGGGCAGATACGCAGTATTTT
TRBJ2-5,.,TRBV9,CASSVGGTGIGGETQYF,TGTGCCAGCAGCGTAGGGGGTACGGGAATTGGTGGGGAGACCCAGTACTTC